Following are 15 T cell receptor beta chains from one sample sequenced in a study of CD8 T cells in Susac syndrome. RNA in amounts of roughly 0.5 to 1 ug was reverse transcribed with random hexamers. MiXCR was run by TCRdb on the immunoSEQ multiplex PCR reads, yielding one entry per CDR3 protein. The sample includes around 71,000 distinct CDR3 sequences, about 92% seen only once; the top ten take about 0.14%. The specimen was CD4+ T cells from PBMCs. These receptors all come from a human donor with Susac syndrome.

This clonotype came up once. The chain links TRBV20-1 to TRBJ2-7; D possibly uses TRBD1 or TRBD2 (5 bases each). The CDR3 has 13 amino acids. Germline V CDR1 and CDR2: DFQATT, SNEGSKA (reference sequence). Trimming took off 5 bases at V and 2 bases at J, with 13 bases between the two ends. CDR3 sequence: CSAAGGPPYEQYF. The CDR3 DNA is TGCAGTGCTGCTGGGGGACCACCCTACGAGCAGTACTTC.

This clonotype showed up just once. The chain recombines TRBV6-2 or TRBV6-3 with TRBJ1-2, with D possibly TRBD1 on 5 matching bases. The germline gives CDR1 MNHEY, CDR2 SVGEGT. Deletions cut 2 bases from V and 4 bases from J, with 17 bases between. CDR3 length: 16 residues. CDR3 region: CASSYRLRGFGYGYTF. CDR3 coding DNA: TGTGCCAGCAGTTACAGGCTGAGGGGTTTCGGCTATGGCTACACCTTC.

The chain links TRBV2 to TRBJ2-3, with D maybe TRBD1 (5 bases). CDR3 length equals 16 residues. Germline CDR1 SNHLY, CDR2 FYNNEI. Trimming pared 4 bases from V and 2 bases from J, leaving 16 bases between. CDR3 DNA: TGTGCCAGCAGTGGACAGACAACCATGATCACAGATACGCAGTATTTT. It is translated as CASSGQTTMITDTQYF.

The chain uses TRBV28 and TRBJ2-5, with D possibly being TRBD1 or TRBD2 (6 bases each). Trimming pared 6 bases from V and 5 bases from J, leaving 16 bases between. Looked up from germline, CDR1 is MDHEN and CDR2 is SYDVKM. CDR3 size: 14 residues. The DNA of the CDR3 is TGTGCCAGCAGGACACAGGGTCGGGGGGAGACCCAGTACTTC. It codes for CASRTQGRGETQYF.

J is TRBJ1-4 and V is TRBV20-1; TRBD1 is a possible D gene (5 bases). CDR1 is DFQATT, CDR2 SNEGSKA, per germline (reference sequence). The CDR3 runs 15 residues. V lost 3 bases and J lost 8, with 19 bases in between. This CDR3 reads CSARGPSLGPEKLFF. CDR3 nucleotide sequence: TGCAGTGCTAGGGGGCCCTCCTTGGGGCCCGAAAAACTGTTTTTT.

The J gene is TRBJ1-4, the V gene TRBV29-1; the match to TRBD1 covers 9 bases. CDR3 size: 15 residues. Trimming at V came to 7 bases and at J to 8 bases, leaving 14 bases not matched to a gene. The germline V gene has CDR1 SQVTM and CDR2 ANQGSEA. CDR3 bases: TGCAGCGCCGCAACGGGCGGGACAGGGAGCGAAAAACTGTTTTTT. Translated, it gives CSAATGGTGSEKLFF. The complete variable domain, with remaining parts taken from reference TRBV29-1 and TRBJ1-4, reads SAVISQKPSRDICQRGTSLTIQCQVDSQVTMMFWYRQQPGQSLTLIATANQGSEATYESGFVIDKFPISRPNLTFSTLTVSNMSPEDSSIYLCSAATGGTGSEKLFFGSGTQLSVL.

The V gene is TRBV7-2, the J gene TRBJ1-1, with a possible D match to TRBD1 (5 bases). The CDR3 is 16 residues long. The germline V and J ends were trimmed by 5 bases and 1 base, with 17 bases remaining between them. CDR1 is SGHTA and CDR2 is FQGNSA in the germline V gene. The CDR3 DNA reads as TGTGCCAGCAGCCCCGGTCCAAAGGGGCCGAACACTGAAGCTTTCTTT. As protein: CASSPGPKGPNTEAFF.

The CDR3 DNA reads TGTGCCAGCAGCTTAGACCGGACCTCTGAAAAACTGTTTTTT. Translated: CASSLDRTSEKLFF. This chain uses TRBV11-3 with TRBJ1-4; D is ambiguous. Trimming removed 0 bases at V and 7 bases at J, with 9 bases between. Germline lookup yields CDR1 SGHNT and CDR2 YENEEA. This CDR3 comprises 14 residues.

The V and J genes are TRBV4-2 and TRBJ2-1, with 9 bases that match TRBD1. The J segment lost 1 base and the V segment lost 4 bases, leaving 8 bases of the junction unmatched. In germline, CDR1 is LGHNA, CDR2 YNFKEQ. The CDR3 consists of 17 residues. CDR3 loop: CASSLPPGTGSYNEQFF. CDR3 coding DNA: TGTGCCAGCAGCCTCCCGCCAGGGACAGGGTCCTACAATGAGCAGTTCTTC.

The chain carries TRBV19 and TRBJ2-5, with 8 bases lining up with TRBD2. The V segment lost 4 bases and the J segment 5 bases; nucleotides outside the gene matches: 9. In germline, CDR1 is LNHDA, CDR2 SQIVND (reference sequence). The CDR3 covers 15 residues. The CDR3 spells CASSRYRGGPETQYF. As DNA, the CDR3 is TGTGCCAGTAGTAGGTATCGGGGGGGCCCCGAGACCCAGTACTTC.

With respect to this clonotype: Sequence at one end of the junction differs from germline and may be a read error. The CDR3 sequence is CSASNRQGTQYF. The CDR3 DNA reads TGCAGTGCTAGTAACAGGCAAGGGACCCAGTACTTC. This rearrangement joins TRBV20-1 to TRBJ2-5; D possibly corresponds to TRBD1 (5 bases). Germline V CDR1 and CDR2: DFQATT, SNEGSKA (reference sequence). This CDR3 has 12 amino acids.

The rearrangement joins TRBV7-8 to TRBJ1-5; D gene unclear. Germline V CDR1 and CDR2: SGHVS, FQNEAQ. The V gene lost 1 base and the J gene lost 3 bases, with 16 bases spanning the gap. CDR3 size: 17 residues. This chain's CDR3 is CASSLGYMSQFNQPQHF. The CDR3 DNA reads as TGTGCCAGCAGCTTAGGGTACATGAGTCAGTTCAATCAGCCCCAGCATTTT.

DNA for the CDR3: TGTGCCAGCAGCTCCACAGGGAATGGGGAGCAGTACTTC. Translated: CASSSTGNGEQYF. J is TRBJ2-7 and V is TRBV7-3, with D possibly being TRBD1 (6 bases). With 4 bases removed from V and 7 bases from J, the gap between germline ends came to 14 bases. The CDR3 consists of 13 residues. CDR1 SGHTA and CDR2 FQGTGA come from the germline V gene.

The CDR3 DNA is TGTGCCAGCAGTTTCAGGAGGACAGAGGGCAATGAGCAGTTCTTC. Amino acids: CASSFRRTEGNEQFF. V and J are TRBV6-6 and TRBJ2-1; D may be TRBD1 (6 bases). The V end was cut by 4 bases, the J end by 6 bases, with 16 bases between. Germline V lookup: CDR1 MNHNY, CDR2 SVGAGI (reference sequence). The CDR3 loop spans 15 amino acids.

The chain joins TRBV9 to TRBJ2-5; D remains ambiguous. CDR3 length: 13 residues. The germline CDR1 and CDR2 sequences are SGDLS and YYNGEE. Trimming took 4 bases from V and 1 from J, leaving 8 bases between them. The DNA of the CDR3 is TGTGCCAGCAGCTCAAGGGCCCAAGAGACCCAGTACTTC. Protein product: CASSSRAQETQYF.